Listed here is a single T cell receptor (beta chain). Methods used by the authors: Reference gene primers were amplified, and this amplification served to estimate nucleated cell counts. Sequencing was performed with immunoSEQ multiplex PCR; in TCRdb, only in-frame clones are kept and a portion is missing. D and trimming come from the DNA, and the V and J calls and clone size come from that table. Among 95,000 to 150,000 clones listed, 70% to 85% were seen once. These data come from a study of blood T cell repertoires in COVID-19. Overall study: Samples representing acute and convalescent COVID-19 were sourced from the United States, Italy and Spain. PBMCs, B-cell-depleted T cells, or T cells provided the cDNA or gDNA that made up the material.

The specimen sequenced was peripheral blood. This receptor was obtained from a woman in her 70s with acute or convalescent COVID-19.

CDR3 residues: CASTATPGYQETQYF. The CDR3, as DNA: TGCGCCAGCACCGCAACCCCAGGGTACCAAGAGACCCAGTACTTC. This rearrangement joins TRBV5-1 to TRBJ2-5, with D possibly matching TRBD1 (5 bases). Germline CDR1 is SGHRS and CDR2 is YFSETQ. V was cut by 6 bases and J by 0 bases, with 15 bases left in between. The CDR3 runs to 15 residues.